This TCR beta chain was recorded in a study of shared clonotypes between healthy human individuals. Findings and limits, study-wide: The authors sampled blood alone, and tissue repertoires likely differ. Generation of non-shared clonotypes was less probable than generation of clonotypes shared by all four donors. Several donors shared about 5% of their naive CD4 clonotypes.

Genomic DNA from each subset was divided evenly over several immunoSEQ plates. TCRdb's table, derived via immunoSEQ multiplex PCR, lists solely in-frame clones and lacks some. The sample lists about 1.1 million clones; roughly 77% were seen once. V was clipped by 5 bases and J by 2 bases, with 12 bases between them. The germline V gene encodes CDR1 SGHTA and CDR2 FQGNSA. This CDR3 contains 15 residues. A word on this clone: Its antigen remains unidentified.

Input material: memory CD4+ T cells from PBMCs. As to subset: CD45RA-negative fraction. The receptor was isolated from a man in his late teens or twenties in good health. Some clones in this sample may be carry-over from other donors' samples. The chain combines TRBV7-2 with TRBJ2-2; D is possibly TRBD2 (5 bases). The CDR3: CASSIGLGNTGELFF. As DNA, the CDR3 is TGTGCCAGCAGCATTGGACTCGGTAACACCGGGGAGCTGTTTTTT. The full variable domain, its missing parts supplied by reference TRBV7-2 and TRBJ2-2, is GAGVSQSPSNKVTEKGKDVELRCDPISGHTALYWYRQSLGQGLEFLIYFQGNSAPDKSGLPSDRFSAERTGGSVSTLTIQRTQQEDSAVYLCASSIGLGNTGELFFGEGSRLTVL.